Listed here is a single T cell receptor beta chain. This specimen belongs to a study of OX40 agonist ivuxolimab in advanced cancers. Turning to the study itself: Six ivuxolimab dose levels, 0.01 to 10 mg/kg, were given intravenously every 2 weeks.

Clones were read by immunoSEQ multiplex PCR, and TCRdb kept only the in-frame ones, dropping some. Of under 70,000 clones listed, approximately 86% were seen once; the top ten hold about 2.1%. The CDR3 is 16 amino acids. Germline V lookup: CDR1 MDHEN, CDR2 SYDVKM. Germline trimming cut 6 bases from V and 2 bases from J; bases unmatched to any gene: 9. The sample in question was CD4+ or CD8+ T cells sorted from blood, obtained in a trial of the OX40 agonist ivuxolimab. This receptor was identified in an adult with an advanced solid tumor such as melanoma, head and neck, liver or kidney cancer. The chain combines TRBV28 with TRBJ1-3; 8 bases are a match to TRBD1. The CDR3 DNA reads as TGTGCCAGCAGCATTCTACAGGGGGTCCCTGGAAACACCATATATTTT. Encoded protein: CASSILQGVPGNTIYF.